Presented here are 29 T cell receptor beta chains from one specimen sequenced in a study of T cell changes during pregnancy in multiple sclerosis. TCRdb keeps only in-frame clones here, not all; method: immunoSEQ multiplex PCR. The sample has 75,000 to 95,000 clones; 90% to 95% are singletons. This specimen was peripheral blood, taken in the second trimester of pregnancy. The origin of the receptors is a female donor with multiple sclerosis, enrolled in a pregnancy study.

This chain uses TRBV2 with TRBJ1-6; 7 nucleotides align to TRBD1. V dropped 8 bases and J dropped 9; count of bases not matched to a gene: 10. The germline CDR1 and CDR2 sequences are SNHLY and FYNNEI. This CDR3 is 14 amino acids long. CDR3: CASRWTGGGSPLHF. The CDR3 DNA sequence: TGTGCCAGCCGATGGACAGGAGGAGGTTCACCCCTCCACTTT.

The chain is built from TRBV19 and TRBJ1-4; 9 positions match TRBD1. Germline V gene lookup returns CDR1 LNHDA and CDR2 SQIVND (reference sequence). Losses at the gene ends were 5 bases for V and 7 bases for J; bases not matched to a gene: 5. The CDR3 extends over 14 amino acids. CDR3 sequence reads: CASSADRGSEKLFF. CDR3 coding DNA: TGTGCCAGTAGTGCGGACAGGGGTAGTGAAAAACTGTTTTTT. Using reference TRBV19 and TRBJ1-4 for the parts outside the CDR3, the full variable domain is DGGITQSPKYLFRKEGQNVTLSCEQNLNHDAMYWYRQDPGQGLRLIYYSQIVNDFQKGDIAEGYSVSREKKESFPLTVTSAQKNPTAFYLCASSADRGSEKLFFGSGTQLSVL.

V is TRBV7-3 and J is TRBJ2-7; possibly TRBD2 for D (5 bases). Germline V gene lookup returns CDR1 SGHTA and CDR2 FQGTGA. V gave up 3 bases and J gave up 5 bases, with 8 bases separating them. The CDR3 consists of 12 residues. Here the CDR3 reads CASSFRGDEQYF. In DNA form, the CDR3 reads TGTGCCAGCAGCTTTCGGGGAGACGAGCAGTACTTC.

The rearrangement links TRBV4-1 to TRBJ2-7; no clear D. Germline values: CDR1 MGHRA, CDR2 YSYEKL. The germline V and J ends were trimmed by 1 base and 5 bases, with 12 bases remaining between them. This CDR3 region has 14 residues. The CDR3 region has the DNA TGCGCCAGCAGCCAAGTCGTGGCCGTGGACGAGCAGTACTTC. Residues: CASSQVVAVDEQYF.

The chain joins TRBV7-9 to TRBJ2-5; TRBD2 matches 8 bases. Germline V gene data show CDR1 as SEHNR and CDR2 as FQNEAQ (reference sequence). V was pared by 4 bases and J by 3 bases, with 13 bases of the junction left unmatched. CDR3 length equals 17 residues. The CDR3 DNA reads as TGTGCCAGCAGCTCCTTTGCGGGGGGCCTACTAAAAGAGACCCAGTACTTC. Translated: CASSSFAGGLLKETQYF.

This clone was detected once. This chain links TRBV25-1 with TRBJ1-5, with 7 bases that match TRBD1. The ends lost 1 base at V and 0 bases at J; junction bases unmatched: 3. This CDR3 contains 16 residues. Germline lookup yields CDR1 MGHDK and CDR2 SYGVNS. This chain's CDR3 is CASSEWDSGSNQPQHF. The CDR3 coding sequence is TGTGCCAGCAGTGAATGGGACAGTGGTAGCAATCAGCCCCAGCATTTT. The whole variable domain, filled in from reference TRBV25-1 and TRBJ1-5, reads EADIYQTPRYLVIGTGKKITLECSQTMGHDKMYWYQQDPGMELHLIHYSYGVNSTEKGDLSSESTVSRIRTEHFPLTLESARPSHTSQYLCASSEWDSGSNQPQHFGDGTRLSIL.

In nucleotides, the CDR3 is TGTGCCAGCACCCTAACAGGGGGAACTACCTACGAGCAGTACTTC. The encoded protein is CASTLTGGTTYEQYF. The V call is TRBV6-5, the J call TRBJ2-7; 8 bases agree with TRBD1. The length of the CDR3 is 15 residues. Per the germline V gene, CDR1 is MNHEY and CDR2 is SVGAGI. Trimming removed 7 bases from V and 2 bases from J; junction bases left unmatched: 10.

V and J are TRBV25-1 and TRBJ2-7; 7 nucleotides line up with TRBD2. V lost 6 bases to trimming and J lost 5 bases; unmatched junction nucleotides: 10. Germline V lookup: CDR1 MGHDK, CDR2 SYGVNS. The CDR3 contains 14 residues. CDR3 nucleotides: TGTGCCAGCAGCCTTTGGGGGGGAGAGGACGAGCAGTACTTC. Its protein product is CASSLWGGEDEQYF.

This sequence joins TRBV5-5 and TRBJ2-2; D not resolved. V was shortened by 0 bases and J by 3 bases, with 9 bases between the two germline ends. CDR3 length equals 15 residues. The germline V gene encodes CDR1 SGHKS and CDR2 YYEKEE (reference sequence). CDR3 sequence: CASSLARLDTGELFF. CDR3 nucleotide sequence: TGTGCCAGCAGCTTGGCCCGGTTAGACACCGGGGAGCTGTTTTTT.

The CDR3 nucleotides read TGCAGCGTTGCTGTCAGGAACACTGAAGCTTTCTTT. This encodes CSVAVRNTEAFF. The chain links TRBV29-1 to TRBJ1-1; D ambiguous. V lost 4 bases and J lost 1, with 7 bases in between. The germline V gene encodes CDR1 SQVTM and CDR2 ANQGSEA. The CDR3 is 12 amino acids.

This clone was detected only once. The chain employs TRBV30 and TRBJ1-1, with TRBD1 as a possible D gene (5 bases). Germline values: CDR1 GTSNPN, CDR2 SVGIG (reference sequence). Trimming stripped 3 bases from V and 1 base from J, with 12 bases between. CDR3 length: 14 residues. This chain's CDR3 is CAWREGTPNTEAFF. The CDR3, as DNA: TGTGCCTGGAGAGAAGGGACTCCGAACACTGAAGCTTTCTTT.

This clone is a singleton in its sample. V and J are TRBV25-1 and TRBJ2-3, with D perhaps matching TRBD2 (7 bases). The CDR3 is 17 amino acids. V shed 1 base and J shed 6 bases, with 20 bases lying between them. Germline CDR1 is MGHDK and CDR2 is SYGVNS. The CDR3 nucleotides read TGTGCCAGCAGTGAATGGGGGGGCGTATTGGTTGCGGATACGCAGTATTTT. Its translation is CASSEWGGVLVADTQYF. Complete variable domain (other parts from reference TRBV25-1 and TRBJ2-3): EADIYQTPRYLVIGTGKKITLECSQTMGHDKMYWYQQDPGMELHLIHYSYGVNSTEKGDLSSESTVSRIRTEHFPLTLESARPSHTSQYLCASSEWGGVLVADTQYFGPGTRLTVL.

The J gene is TRBJ2-1, the V gene TRBV25-1; possible D gene TRBD1, 5 bases. The CDR3 sequence is 15 residues long. Germline CDR1 reads MGHDK; CDR2 reads SYGVNS. V was cut by 3 bases and J by 2 bases, with 11 bases left in between. CDR3 in amino acids: CASSDDSLPYNEQFF. CDR3 nucleotides: TGTGCCAGCAGTGACGACAGCTTGCCCTACAATGAGCAGTTCTTC.

The chain employs TRBV29-1 and TRBJ1-1; maybe TRBD1 (5 bases). Deletions cut 6 bases from V and 4 bases from J, with 12 bases between. The germline gives CDR1 SQVTM, CDR2 ANQGSEA. The CDR3 runs 12 residues. CDR3 DNA: TGCAGCGTGGCCCGCGGGGGCACTGAAGCTTTCTTT. The encoded protein is CSVARGGTEAFF.

This clone has just a few counts. At the DNA level, this CDR3 is encoded by other sequences in the same sample as well. The chain links TRBV5-1 to TRBJ2-3, with D possibly being TRBD1 (5 bases). CDR3 length: 13 amino acids. Germline V gives CDR1 SGHRS, CDR2 YFSETQ. With 7 bases removed from V and 1 base from J, the gap between germline ends came to 10 bases. CDR3: CASSGARTDTQYF. In DNA, the CDR3 is TGCGCCAGCTCTGGGGCCCGCACAGATACGCAGTATTTT.

V gene TRBV19 combines with J gene TRBJ2-1, with 8 positions matching TRBD1. CDR1 is LNHDA, CDR2 SQIVND, per germline (reference sequence). The CDR3 runs 14 residues. V lost 6 bases, J lost 2 bases, and 3 bases stayed unmatched. CDR3 sequence: CASRRTGTYNEQFF. The CDR3 DNA reads TGTGCCAGTAGAAGGACAGGGACCTACAATGAGCAGTTCTTC.

CDR3 coding DNA: TGTGCCAGCAGGGGAGGGTTTAACACCGGGGAGCTGTTTTTT. Its translation: CASRGGFNTGELFF. The gene calls are TRBV6-1 and TRBJ2-2; 7 positions match TRBD2. Germline V CDR1 and CDR2: MNHNS, SASEGT. V shed 6 bases, J shed 2 bases, and the junction held 3 bases outside the gene matches. The CDR3 is made up of 14 amino acids.

V gene TRBV5-4 combines with J gene TRBJ2-1; D is possibly TRBD1 (6 bases). Germline lookup yields CDR1 SGHNT and CDR2 YYREEE (reference sequence). The V end lost 1 base, the J end lost 9 bases, and 11 bases lay between the germline ends. The CDR3 is made up of 13 amino acids. As DNA, the CDR3 is TGTGCCAGCAGCTTGCTAGGGGGAACTGAGCAGTTCTTC. Its translation: CASSLLGGTEQFF.

This chain connects TRBV25-1 to TRBJ1-1; D gene uncertain. The CDR3 is 13 residues long. Germline V gene lookup returns CDR1 MGHDK and CDR2 SYGVNS. V lost 6 bases and J lost 6, with 14 bases in between. The CDR3 loop reads CASRVFGDAEAFF. As DNA, the CDR3 is TGTGCCAGCAGGGTATTCGGAGATGCTGAAGCTTTCTTT.

This rearrangement joins TRBV27 to TRBJ2-7, with TRBD1 matching over 7 bases. In germline, CDR1 is MNHEY, CDR2 SMNVEV (reference sequence). The length of the CDR3 is 15 residues. Losses at the gene ends were 6 bases for V and 2 bases for J; bases not matched to a gene: 10. CDR3 DNA: TGTGCCAGCAGCACCCGGGACAGCCTAACCTACGAGCAGTACTTC. Translating gives CASSTRDSLTYEQYF.

The V and J genes are TRBV6-1 and TRBJ1-2; TRBD1 agrees at 7 bases. The CDR3 is made up of 13 amino acids. The trim removed 8 bases at V and 4 bases at J, leaving 7 bases unmatched. Per the germline V gene, CDR1 is MNHNS and CDR2 is SASEGT. The CDR3 coding sequence is TGTGCCAGCTTACCGACAGGGTCCTATGGCTACACCTTC. Translation gives CASLPTGSYGYTF.

The V call is TRBV19, the J call TRBJ1-1; no clear D gene. CDR1 LNHDA and CDR2 SQIVND come from the germline V gene (reference sequence). V dropped 6 bases and J dropped 1 base, with 9 bases sitting between them. This CDR3 has 13 amino acids. In nucleotides, the CDR3 is TGTGCCAGTAGCGAGGTCCCGAACACTGAAGCTTTCTTT. Its translation: CASSEVPNTEAFF.

V is TRBV7-8 and J is TRBJ2-7; D gene ambiguous. Trimming cost V 1 base and J 5 bases, with 6 bases left between them. CDR1 is SGHVS, CDR2 FQNEAQ, per germline. This CDR3 has 12 residues. This CDR3 reads CASSLGINEQYF. CDR3 nucleotide sequence: TGTGCCAGCAGCTTAGGTATAAACGAGCAGTACTTC. Filled out from reference TRBV7-8 and TRBJ2-7, the complete variable domain reads GAGVSQSPRYKVAKRGQDVALRCDPISGHVSLFWYQQALGQGPEFLTYFQNEAQLDKSGLPSDRFFAERPEGSVSTLKIQRTQQEDSAVYLCASSLGINEQYFGPGTRLTVT.

CDR3 loop: CASSQVPSIASAAASTGELFF. CDR3 DNA sequence: TGTGCCAGCAGCCAAGTACCATCGATCGCTTCGGCAGCGGCCAGCACCGGGGAGCTGTTTTTT. The V call is TRBV14, the J call TRBJ2-2; maybe TRBD2 (5 bases). The ends were cut back, 1 base at V and 4 bases at J, with 28 bases in the middle. The germline gives CDR1 SGHDN, CDR2 FVKESK. This CDR3 spans 21 amino acids. The whole variable domain, remainder taken from reference TRBV14 and TRBJ2-2, is EAGVTQFPSHSVIEKGQTVTLRCDPISGHDNLYWYRRVMGKEIKFLLHFVKESKQDESGMPNNRFLAERTGGTYSTLKVQPAELEDSGVYFCASSQVPSIASAAASTGELFFGEGSRLTVL.

The chain has TRBV6-5 and TRBJ1-3, with D uncertain. This CDR3 contains 11 residues. The V end was cut by 6 bases, the J end by 4 bases, with 4 bases between. The germline V gene has CDR1 MNHEY and CDR2 SVGAGI. The CDR3, as DNA: TGTGCCAGCAGCCTAGGAAACACCATATATTTT. Encoded protein: CASSLGNTIYF.

The CDR3 loop reads CASRSGRDTISGNTIYF. The CDR3 DNA reads TGTGCCAGCAGGTCTGGCCGGGACACTATCTCTGGAAACACCATATATTTT. The V call is TRBV7-9, the J call TRBJ1-3, with a possible D match to TRBD1 (6 bases). The germline CDR1 and CDR2 sequences are SEHNR and FQNEAQ (reference sequence). This CDR3 contains 17 residues. V shed 6 bases and J shed 0 bases, with 18 bases lying between them.

The CDR3 coding sequence is TGTGCCAGCAGGGTCCGACTAGCCGCGGCGGGCTCCTACAATGAGCAGTTCTTC. Amino acid sequence: CASRVRLAAAGSYNEQFF. This chain connects TRBV2 to TRBJ2-1, with 7 bases that match TRBD2. The CDR3 sequence is 18 residues long. Germline V gene sequence: CDR1 SNHLY, CDR2 FYNNEI. The V and J ends lost 6 bases and 0 bases, in that order; junction bases with no gene match: 14. Filled out from reference TRBV2 and TRBJ2-1, the complete variable domain reads EPEVTQTPSHQVTQMGQEVILRCVPISNHLYFYWYRQILGQKVEFLVSFYNNEISEKSEIFDDQFSVERPDGSNFTLKIRSTKLEDSAMYFCASRVRLAAAGSYNEQFFGPGTRLTVL.

The rearrangement uses TRBV7-9 and TRBJ1-3; 7 nucleotides line up with TRBD1. The germline V gene has CDR1 SEHNR and CDR2 FQNEAQ (reference sequence). Trimming removed 6 bases from V and 4 bases from J; junction bases left unmatched: 9. The CDR3 totals 15 residues. The CDR3 DNA is TGTGCCAGCAGGGGGGACAGTCTCCCCGGAAACACCATATATTTT. It specifies CASRGDSLPGNTIYF. Drawing the rest from reference TRBV7-9 and TRBJ1-3, the complete variable domain is DTGVSQNPRHKITKRGQNVTFRCDPISEHNRLYWYRQTLGQGPEFLTYFQNEAQLEKSRLLSDRFSAERPKGSFSTLEIQRTEQGDSAMYLCASRGDSLPGNTIYFGEGSWLTVV.

This chain connects TRBV5-3 to TRBJ2-1; D is uncertain. TRBV5-3 is an open reading frame, and its role is uncertain. With 2 bases removed from V and 0 bases from J, the gap between germline ends came to 15 bases. CDR3 length equals 17 residues. CDR3 sequence reads: CARSFCSPFSSYNEQFF. The CDR3 DNA reads as TGTGCCAGAAGCTTTTGCAGTCCTTTCAGCTCCTACAATGAGCAGTTCTTC.